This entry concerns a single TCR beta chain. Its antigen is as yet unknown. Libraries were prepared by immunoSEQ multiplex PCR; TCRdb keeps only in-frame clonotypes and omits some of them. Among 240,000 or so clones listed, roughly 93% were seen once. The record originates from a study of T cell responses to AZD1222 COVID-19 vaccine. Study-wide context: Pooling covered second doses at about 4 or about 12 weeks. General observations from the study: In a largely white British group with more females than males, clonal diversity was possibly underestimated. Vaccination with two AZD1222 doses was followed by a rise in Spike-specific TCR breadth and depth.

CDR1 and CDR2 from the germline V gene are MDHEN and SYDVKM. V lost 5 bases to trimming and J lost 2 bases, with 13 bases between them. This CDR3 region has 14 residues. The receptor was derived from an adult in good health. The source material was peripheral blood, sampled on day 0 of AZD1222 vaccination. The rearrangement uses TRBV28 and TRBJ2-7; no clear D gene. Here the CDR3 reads CASSPYMKAYEQYF. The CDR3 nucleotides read TGTGCCAGCAGTCCTTACATGAAGGCCTACGAGCAGTACTTC. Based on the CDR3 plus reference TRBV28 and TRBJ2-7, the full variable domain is DVKVTQSSRYLVKRTGEKVFLECVQDMDHENMFWYRQDPGLGLRLIYFSYDVKMKEKGDIPEGYSVSREKKERFSLILESASTNQTSMYLCASSPYMKAYEQYFGPGTRLTVT.